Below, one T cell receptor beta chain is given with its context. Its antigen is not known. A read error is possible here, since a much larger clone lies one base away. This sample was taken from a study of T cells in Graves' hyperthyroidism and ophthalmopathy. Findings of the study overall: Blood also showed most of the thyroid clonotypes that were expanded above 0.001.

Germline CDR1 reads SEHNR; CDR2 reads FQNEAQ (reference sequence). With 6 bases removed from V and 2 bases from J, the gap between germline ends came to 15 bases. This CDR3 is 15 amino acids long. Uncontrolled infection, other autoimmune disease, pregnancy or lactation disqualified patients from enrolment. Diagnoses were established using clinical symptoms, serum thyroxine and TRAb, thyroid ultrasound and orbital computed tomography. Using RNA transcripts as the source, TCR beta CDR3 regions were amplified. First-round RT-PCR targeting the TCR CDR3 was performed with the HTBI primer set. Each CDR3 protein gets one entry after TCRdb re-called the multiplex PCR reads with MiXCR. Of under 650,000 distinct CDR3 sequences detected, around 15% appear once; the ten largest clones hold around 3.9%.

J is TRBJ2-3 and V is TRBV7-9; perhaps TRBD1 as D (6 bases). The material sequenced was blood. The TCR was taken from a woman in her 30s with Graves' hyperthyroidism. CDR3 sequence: CASSSRDTDTDTQYF. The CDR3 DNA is TGTGCCAGCAGTTCCCGGGACACAGACACAGATACGCAGTATTTT.